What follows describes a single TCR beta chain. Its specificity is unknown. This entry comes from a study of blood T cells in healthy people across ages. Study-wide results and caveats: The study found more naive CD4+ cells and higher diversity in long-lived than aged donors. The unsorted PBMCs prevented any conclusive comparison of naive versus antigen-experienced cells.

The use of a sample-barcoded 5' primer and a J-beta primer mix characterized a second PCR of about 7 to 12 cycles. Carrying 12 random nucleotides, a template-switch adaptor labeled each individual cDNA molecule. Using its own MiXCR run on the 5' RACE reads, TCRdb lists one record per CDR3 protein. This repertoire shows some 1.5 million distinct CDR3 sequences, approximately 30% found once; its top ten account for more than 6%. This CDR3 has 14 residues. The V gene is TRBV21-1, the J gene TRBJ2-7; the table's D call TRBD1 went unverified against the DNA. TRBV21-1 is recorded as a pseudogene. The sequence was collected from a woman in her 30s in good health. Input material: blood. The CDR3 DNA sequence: TGTGCCAGCAGCAAAGAGGTCAGGGACTGCGAGCAGTACTTC. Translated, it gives CASSKEVRDCEQYF.